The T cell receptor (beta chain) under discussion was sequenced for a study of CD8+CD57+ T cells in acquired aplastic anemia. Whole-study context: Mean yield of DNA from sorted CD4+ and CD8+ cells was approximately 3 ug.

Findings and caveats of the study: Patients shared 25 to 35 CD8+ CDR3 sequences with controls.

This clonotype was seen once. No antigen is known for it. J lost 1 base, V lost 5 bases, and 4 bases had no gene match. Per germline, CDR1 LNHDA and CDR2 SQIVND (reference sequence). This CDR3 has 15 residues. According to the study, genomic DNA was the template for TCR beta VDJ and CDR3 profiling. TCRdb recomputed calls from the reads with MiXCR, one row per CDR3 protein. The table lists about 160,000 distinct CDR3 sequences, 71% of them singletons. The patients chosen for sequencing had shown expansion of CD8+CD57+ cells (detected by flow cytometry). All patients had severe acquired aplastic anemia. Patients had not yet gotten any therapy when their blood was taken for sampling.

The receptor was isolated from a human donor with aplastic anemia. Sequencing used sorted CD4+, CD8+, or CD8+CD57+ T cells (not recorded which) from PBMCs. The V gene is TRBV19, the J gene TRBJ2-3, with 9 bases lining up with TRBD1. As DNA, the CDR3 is TGTGCCAGTAGTGTACAGGGGGCCCGCACAGATACGCAGTATTTT. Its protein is CASSVQGARTDTQYF.